A single TCR beta chain is shown here with its context. The sample carries other DNA sequences with the same CDR3. In assigning cohorts, the study relied on participant-reported clinical history. Here immunoSEQ multiplex PCR was the method, and the copy in TCRdb shows in-frame clones only, minus some. The table has around 250,000 clones, 91% seen once. This entry belongs to a study of blood T cell repertoires in COVID-19. The CDR3 covers 14 residues. CDR1 is MNHEY, CDR2 SVGAGI, per germline. With 5 bases clipped from V and 4 bases from J, the junction kept 4 bases outside the gene matches. The source is a human donor in a cohort exposed to, infected with or recovered from COVID-19 (not recorded which). The donor label of this sample is uncertain. The sequencing sample was made of PBMCs or T cells enriched from blood (not recorded which). V gene TRBV6-5 combines with J gene TRBJ2-3, with 9 bases that match TRBD1. CDR3 amino acids: CASSPDRGADTQYF. CDR3 bases: TGTGCCAGCAGTCCGGACAGGGGCGCAGATACGCAGTATTTT.